The rows below give T cell receptor beta chains drawn from one sample of a study of blood T cells in healthy people across ages. A single record per CDR3 protein comes from TCRdb applying MiXCR to the 5' RACE reads. The sample yields 1.5 million to 2 million distinct CDR3 sequences, around half seen once. The source material was blood. All receptors come from a woman aged 35 to 49 in good health. CDR3s include the opening cysteine and the closing phenylalanine or tryptophan. D genes are given only for firm matches. Not all rows give a size; the values are once, few, many and, for expanded clones, a class.

>TRBD1|TRBV6-5|14|-|TRBJ2-3
TGTGCCAGCAGTCGCGGGACAGGGGAAGATACGCAGTATTTT
CASSRGTGEDTQYF
>TRBD1|TRBV12-3/TRBV12-4|16|-|TRBJ1-2
TGTGCCAGCAGTTCGCTCCCGGTCAGGGGGCTTAGTGGCTACACCTTC
CASSSLPVRGLSGYTF
>-|TRBV7-2|17|-|TRBJ2-6
TGTGCCAGCAGCTTTCCAGACAATTACTCTGGGGCCAACGTCCTGACTTTC
CASSFPDNYSGANVLTF
>-|TRBV5-1|12|-|TRBJ1-1
TGCGCCAGCAGCACCGACAGAGCACAAGCTTTCTTT
CASSTDRAQAFF
>-|TRBV6-5|16|few|TRBJ1-4
TGTGCCAGCAGTTACAGCGTCAGCTCAACTAATGAAAAACTGTTTTTT
CASSYSVSSTNEKLFF
>TRBD1|TRBV20-1|16|-|TRBJ2-3
TGCAGTGCTAGGCGGCAGGGGGCGCAAGGAGCAGATACGCAGTATTTT
CSARRQGAQGADTQYF
>TRBD1|TRBV20-1|16|few|TRBJ2-6
TGCAGTGCTTGGGACAGGGGAATGTCTGGGGCCAACGTCCTGACTTTC
CSAWDRGMSGANVLTF
>-|TRBV6-1|15|-|TRBJ2-7
TGTGCCAGCAGTGAGCGGGACAGCCCAGCCTACGAGCAGTACTTC
CASSERDSPAYEQYF
>-|TRBV20-1|15|-|TRBJ2-1
TGCAGTGCTAGAGGTAGTGGGAGCTCCTACAATGAGCAGTTCTTC
CSARGSGSSYNEQFF
>TRBD2|TRBV2|18|-|TRBJ2-7
TGTGCCAGCAGTCAGACCAGCGGGGGTGCACTTGAGTCCTACGAGCAGTACTTC
CASSQTSGGALESYEQYF
>-|TRBV18|16|-|TRBJ2-1
TGTGCCAGCTCACCACCTACCTGGGAATCCCTAAATGAGCAGTTCTTC
CASSPPTWESLNEQFF
>TRBD1|TRBV7-6|14|-|TRBJ2-1
TGCGCCAGCAGCAAGGGACAGGGCAGTAATGAGCAGTTCTTC
CASSKGQGSNEQFF
>-|TRBV6-5|15|-|TRBJ2-7
TGTGCCAGCAGGACGGGACACGGGCTCTCCTACGAGCAGTACTTC
CASRTGHGLSYEQYF
>TRBD1|TRBV7-2|15|-|TRBJ1-2
TGTGCCAGCAGCGAGCGCAGGGGGAACAACTATGGCTACACCTTC
CASSERRGNNYGYTF
>-|TRBV9|15|-|TRBJ2-7
TGTGCCAGCAGCGTAGAGCAGGGGAGCTCCTACGAGCAGTACTTC
CASSVEQGSSYEQYF
>TRBD1|TRBV7-9|18|-|TRBJ2-7
TGTGCCAGCAGCCCGAGGTATCCAGGGGGCGCGGTGGTCCACGAGCAGTACTTC
CASSPRYPGGAVVHEQYF